This T cell receptor (beta chain) emerged from a study of human T cells and chemical hapten exposure. As for this clonotype: Its antigen is not known. One end of the junction does not line up with germline, which may come from a read error.

The library attached unique molecular identifiers to individual cDNA molecules. TCRdb re-analysed the RACE reads in MiXCR, keeping a single row per CDR3 protein. Found here are a few hundred thousand distinct CDR3 sequences, approximately 5.8% of them singletons; the top ten hold over 6.5%. CDR3 size: 15 residues. Germline V gene sequence: CDR1 SGDLS, CDR2 YYNGEE. Documented time point: pre-sensitization, week 0. Indicated treatment: therapeutic diphenylcyclopropenone sensitization with weekly scalp DPC. Donors were 18 to 70-year-old alopecia patients suitable for DPC. Findings and caveats of the study: Among TCRs, those above 1 in 1000 frequency were unaffected by DPC sensitization. Patch test score rose with PT1 expanded TCRs, significant at 8, 16, 32, not 4.

The receptor was derived from a young woman with alopecia areata. Some clones in this sample may be carry-over from other donors' samples. Sequenced material: whole blood, taken in connection with sensitization to the hapten diphenylcyclopropenone (DPC). V is TRBV9 and J is TRBJ2-7, with TRBD2 matching over 14 bases. CDR3 protein: CASSGRTSGGPPLTF. For the CDR3, the DNA is TGTGCCAGCAGCGGGCGGACTAGCGGGGGGCCCCCTCTGACCTTC. The full variable domain, in which reference TRBV9 and TRBJ2-7 provide the parts outside the CDR3, is DSGVTQTPKHLITATGQRVTLRCSPRSGDLSVYWYQQSLDQGLQFLIQYYNGEERAKGNILERFSAQQFPDLHSELNLSSLELGDSALYFCASSGRTSGGPPLTFGPGTRLTVT.